Below, 9 T cell receptor beta chains from the same sample are listed, as sequenced in a study of siplizumab effects on memory and regulatory T cells. The assay was immunoSEQ multiplex PCR, and TCRdb's table has in-frame clones only and misses some. The sample consists of about 97,000 clones, 92% of them appearing once. The sequenced material came from CD4+ T cells sorted from blood. Receptors originate from a human donor in good health.

V and J are TRBV30 and TRBJ2-1; D not resolved. CDR1 is GTSNPN, CDR2 SVGIG, per germline (reference sequence). This CDR3 spans 12 amino acids. V was trimmed by 3 bases and J by 9 bases, leaving 12 bases between them. CDR3 sequence: CAWRKIGSEQFF. DNA for the CDR3: TGTGCCTGGAGAAAAATCGGCAGTGAGCAGTTCTTC.

The rearrangement uses TRBV5-1 and TRBJ1-2; D gene unclear. The CDR3 spans 13 residues. V gave up 0 bases and J gave up 2 bases, with 5 bases separating them. CDR1 SGHRS and CDR2 YFSETQ come from the germline V gene. The CDR3 DNA reads TGCGCCAGCAGCTTGGACCGCAACTATGGCTACACCTTC. This gives the protein CASSLDRNYGYTF.

The V call is TRBV30, the J call TRBJ2-1, with D maybe TRBD2 (6 bases). Germline CDR1 GTSNPN, CDR2 SVGIG (reference sequence). CDR3 length: 15 residues. V was pared by 3 bases and J by 8 bases, with 20 bases between. Here the CDR3 reads CAWSRSSGPVYEQFF. CDR3 DNA sequence: TGTGCCTGGAGCCGTTCCAGCGGGCCCGTCTATGAGCAGTTCTTC.

The J gene is TRBJ2-3, the V gene TRBV5-8; D assignment may be TRBD1 or TRBD2 (7 bases each). Trimming shortened V by 4 bases and J by 6 bases, and 21 bases separated the two germline ends. The CDR3 consists of 16 residues. From germline, CDR1 is SGHTS and CDR2 YDEGEE. The CDR3 coding sequence is TGTGCCAGCAGCGATTCGCAGGGGGGGCGAATTGATACGCAGTATTTT. Encoded protein: CASSDSQGGRIDTQYF.

The chain uses TRBV19 and TRBJ2-5; 12 bases line up with TRBD1. The CDR3 loop spans 15 amino acids. Germline CDR1 LNHDA, CDR2 SQIVND (reference sequence). V shed 1 base and J 5 bases; nucleotides not matched to a gene: 2. The CDR3 reads CASSIGDRGRETQYF. CDR3 sequence (DNA): TGTGCCAGTAGTATAGGGGACAGGGGGCGGGAGACCCAGTACTTC.

V gene TRBV2 combines with J gene TRBJ1-5; D gene uncertain. The CDR3 totals 14 residues. Germline lookup yields CDR1 SNHLY and CDR2 FYNNEI. V was cut by 4 bases and J by 4 bases, with 11 bases left in between. CDR3 amino acids: CASSVRSDNQPQHF. The CDR3 DNA follows: TGTGCCAGCAGTGTACGATCTGATAATCAGCCCCAGCATTTT.

V and J are TRBV7-8 and TRBJ1-1; unclear D gene. Trimming stripped 1 base from V and 5 bases from J, with 2 bases between. CDR3 length: 11 amino acids. Looked up from germline, CDR1 is SGHVS and CDR2 is FQNEAQ. The CDR3 sequence is CASSLVTEAFF. The CDR3 DNA follows: TGTGCCAGCAGCTTAGTTACTGAAGCTTTCTTT.

This sequence joins TRBV7-7 and TRBJ2-1; D perhaps matches TRBD2 (5 bases). Germline lookup yields CDR1 SSHAT and CDR2 FNYEAQ (reference sequence). Trimming shortened V by 3 bases and J by 7 bases, and 13 bases separated the two germline ends. The CDR3 totals 14 residues. CDR3 loop: CASSFNLARNEQFF. CDR3 bases: TGTGCCAGCAGCTTCAATCTAGCAAGGAATGAGCAGTTCTTC.

This rearrangement joins TRBV7-8 to TRBJ2-1, with D perhaps matching TRBD2 (6 bases). CDR1 and CDR2 from the germline V gene are SGHVS and FQNEAQ. The CDR3 covers 17 residues. The V gene lost 3 bases and the J gene lost 4 bases, with 19 bases spanning the gap. The CDR3 region is CASSFLFTGLRYNEQFF. The CDR3 coding sequence is TGTGCCAGCAGCTTTTTATTCACGGGACTTCGATACAATGAGCAGTTCTTC.